One and the same sample provided the 24 T cell receptor beta chains below, sequenced in a study of blood T cell repertoires in COVID-19. TCRdb keeps only in-frame clones here, not all; method: immunoSEQ multiplex PCR. The data hold a few hundred thousand clones, with 85% to 90% observed a single time. Sequenced material: peripheral blood. The receptor set was obtained from a woman in her forties who had recovered from COVID-19.

The chain combines TRBV19 with TRBJ1-2; TRBD1 aligns across 8 bases. J was trimmed by 7 bases and V by 7 bases; bases with no gene match: 14. CDR1 is LNHDA and CDR2 is SQIVND in the germline V gene (reference sequence). The CDR3 spans 15 residues. The CDR3 DNA reads TGTGCCAGTACCTTAGAGGCAGGGGGCCTTAGTGGCTACACCTTC. It yields the protein CASTLEAGGLSGYTF.

This chain connects TRBV6-6 to TRBJ2-2, with a weak D call TRBD2 (6 bases). Germline values: CDR1 MNHNY, CDR2 SVGAGI (reference sequence). This CDR3 spans 16 amino acids. V was clipped by 4 bases and J by 1 base, with 13 bases between them. CDR3 sequence reads: CASSSGDSLNTGELFF. CDR3 bases: TGTGCCAGCAGTTCCGGGGACTCACTGAACACCGGGGAGCTGTTTTTT.

V gene TRBV29-1 combines with J gene TRBJ2-1; D possibly corresponds to TRBD1 (5 bases). V lost 1 base and J lost 0, with 16 bases in between. The germline V gene has CDR1 SQVTM and CDR2 ANQGSEA. The CDR3 has 17 residues. The CDR3 region has the DNA TGCAGCGTTGAAGGATGGGCAGGGTCGAGCTCCTACAATGAGCAGTTCTTC. Translating it yields CSVEGWAGSSSYNEQFF.

This clone has a handful of counts. The chain combines TRBV27 with TRBJ1-6; weak D call: TRBD1 (5 bases). In germline, CDR1 is MNHEY, CDR2 SMNVEV (reference sequence). The V gene lost 3 bases and the J gene lost 10 bases, with 16 bases spanning the gap. This CDR3 is 15 amino acids long. The CDR3 sequence is CASSFWAPRGSPLHF. The CDR3 bases are TGTGCCAGCAGTTTCTGGGCCCCACGGGGGTCACCCCTCCACTTT.

This clone was seen just once. The chain carries TRBV7-9 and TRBJ1-5; 8 nucleotides agree with TRBD1. This CDR3 spans 15 amino acids. V trimming: 5 bases; J trimming: 2 bases; junction bases outside the gene matches: 5. The germline V gene encodes CDR1 SEHNR and CDR2 FQNEAQ (reference sequence). This CDR3 is CASSRDRGGNQPQHF. The CDR3 bases are TGTGCCAGCAGCCGCGACAGGGGAGGCAATCAGCCCCAGCATTTT.

The chain links TRBV19 to TRBJ2-7, with D possibly matching TRBD1 (5 bases). Germline lookup yields CDR1 LNHDA and CDR2 SQIVND (reference sequence). V was pared by 2 bases and J by 4 bases, with 6 bases between. CDR3 length: 12 amino acids. In DNA form, the CDR3 reads TGTGCCAGTAGTATACAGGGTTACGAGCAGTACTTC. Its protein is CASSIQGYEQYF.

The rearrangement uses TRBV7-9 and TRBJ2-7, with TRBD2 matching 7 bases. Germline trimming cut 0 bases from V and 2 bases from J; bases unmatched to any gene: 7. CDR3 length: 16 residues. Germline-derived CDR1 and CDR2 are SEHNR and FQNEAQ (reference sequence). In DNA form, the CDR3 reads TGTGCCAGCAGCTTAGCCCAAGCGGGATTCACCTACGAGCAGTACTTC. Translated: CASSLAQAGFTYEQYF.

The genes are TRBV11-3 and TRBJ1-1; D might be TRBD1 (5 bases). The CDR3 loop spans 14 amino acids. The germline V gene has CDR1 SGHNT and CDR2 YENEEA. V lost 5 bases and J lost 10, with 20 bases in between. The CDR3, as DNA: TGTGCCAGCAGCCCCCGCCGGCGGGAAAGGGGAGCTTTCTTT. Translated: CASSPRRRERGAFF.

The chain links TRBV5-4 to TRBJ2-5; 7 nucleotides agree with TRBD2. CDR3 length: 15 residues. Germline CDR1 SGHNT, CDR2 YYREEE (reference sequence). J lost 5 bases, V lost 3 bases, and 10 bases had no gene match. CDR3 in amino acids: CASSYNVGSGETQYF. In DNA form, the CDR3 reads TGTGCCAGCAGCTACAACGTTGGTAGCGGGGAGACCCAGTACTTC.

This clone is a singleton in its sample. The chain recombines TRBV5-5 with TRBJ2-3; 9 bases match TRBD2. J lost 8 bases, V lost 2 bases, and 12 bases had no gene match. This CDR3 is built from 16 residues. From germline, CDR1 is SGHKS and CDR2 YYEKEE (reference sequence). The CDR3 sequence is CASSFEGIAGAGTQYF. DNA for the CDR3: TGTGCCAGCAGCTTTGAGGGGATAGCGGGAGCGGGTACGCAGTATTTT.

The chain carries TRBV6-6 and TRBJ2-3; 9 positions agree with TRBD1. With 7 bases clipped from V and 1 base from J, the junction kept 6 bases outside the gene matches. Germline CDR1 and CDR2: MNHNY and SVGAGI (reference sequence). The CDR3 runs 15 residues. CDR3 coding DNA: TGTGCCAGCACCCAGACAGGGGGGGGCACAGATACGCAGTATTTT. Protein: CASTQTGGGTDTQYF.

This chain joins TRBV18 and TRBJ2-3, with TRBD1 matching over 8 bases. CDR1 KGHSH and CDR2 LQKENI come from the germline V gene. With V trimmed by 2 bases and J by 4 bases, 8 bases remained unmatched. The length of the CDR3 is 16 residues. The CDR3 nucleotides are TGTGCCAGCTCACCAACATCGGGACAGGCCGCAGATACGCAGTATTTT. Translated: CASSPTSGQAADTQYF. The full variable domain, completed using reference TRBV18 and TRBJ2-3, is NAGVMQNPRHLVRRRGQEARLRCSPMKGHSHVYWYRQLPEEGLKFMVYLQKENIIDESGMPKERFSAEFPKEGPSILRIQQVVRGDSAAYFCASSPTSGQAADTQYFGPGTRLTVL.

V gene TRBV3-1 (or the pseudogene TRBV3-2) combines with J gene TRBJ1-1, with 12 bases fitting TRBD1. V was clipped by 4 bases and J by 5 bases; unmatched bases: 8. Germline values: CDR1 LGHDT, CDR2 YNNKEL (reference sequence). CDR3 length: 16 amino acids. The CDR3 here is CASSLGDRGRGTEAFF. Here the CDR3 DNA reads TGTGCCAGCAGCCTGGGGGACAGGGGGCGGGGGACTGAAGCTTTCTTT.

The chain carries TRBV18 and TRBJ2-5; 11 bases are a match to TRBD2. The V segment lost 6 bases and the J segment 4 bases; nucleotides outside the gene matches: 7. The V gene's germline CDR1 is KGHSH and CDR2 LQKENI. The CDR3 totals 15 residues. The CDR3 DNA reads TGTGCCAGCTCCCTACTAGCGGGAGTGGGAGAGACCCAGTACTTC. It encodes CASSLLAGVGETQYF.

The chain combines TRBV6-5 with TRBJ1-2; tentatively, D is TRBD1 (5 bases). This CDR3 has 15 residues. V was shortened by 2 bases and J by 3 bases, with 13 bases between the two germline ends. Germline lookup yields CDR1 MNHEY and CDR2 SVGAGI. The CDR3, as DNA: TGTGCCAGCAGTTACCGGGGGACTCGGGACTATGGCTACACCTTC. Translated: CASSYRGTRDYGYTF.

This chain uses TRBV9 with TRBJ1-2; no clear D. CDR3 length equals 14 residues. Looked up from germline, CDR1 is SGDLS and CDR2 is YYNGEE. V lost 3 bases, J lost 4 bases, and 13 bases lay in between. In DNA form, the CDR3 reads TGTGCCAGCAGCGCCGGAGACCGACCCTATGGCTACACCTTC. This codes for CASSAGDRPYGYTF.

This chain uses TRBV10-3 with TRBJ1-1, with D hard to call. Germline lookup yields CDR1 ENHRY and CDR2 SYGVKD. The CDR3 consists of 14 residues. V shed 2 bases and J shed 5 bases, with 12 bases lying between them. The DNA of the CDR3 is TGTGCCATCAGTGAGGGTCCCCGAGGGACTGAAGCTTTCTTT. Translation gives CAISEGPRGTEAFF.

The gene calls are TRBV7-2 and TRBJ2-7; 8 bases are a match to TRBD2. The germline V gene has CDR1 SGHTA and CDR2 FQGNSA. This CDR3 has 15 residues. V dropped 5 bases and J dropped 4; count of bases not matched to a gene: 10. CDR3 sequence (DNA): TGTGCCAGCAGCCGGGGGGGAGATGGGCGGTACGAGCAGTACTTC. Translation: CASSRGGDGRYEQYF. Looking up the rest from reference TRBV7-2 and TRBJ2-7 gives the full variable domain: GAGVSQSPSNKVTEKGKDVELRCDPISGHTALYWYRQSLGQGLEFLIYFQGNSAPDKSGLPSDRFSAERTGGSVSTLTIQRTQQEDSAVYLCASSRGGDGRYEQYFGPGTRLTVT.

The V call is TRBV2, the J call TRBJ1-4, with 10 positions matching TRBD1. CDR3 length equals 17 residues. Germline V gene data show CDR1 as SNHLY and CDR2 as FYNNEI. V dropped 5 bases and J dropped 4; count of bases not matched to a gene: 10. CDR3 DNA sequence: TGTGCCAGCAGTAGCCGGGACAGGGGTCTTGGTAATGAAAAACTGTTTTTT. Translating it yields CASSSRDRGLGNEKLFF. The complete variable domain, with remaining parts taken from reference TRBV2 and TRBJ1-4, reads EPEVTQTPSHQVTQMGQEVILRCVPISNHLYFYWYRQILGQKVEFLVSFYNNEISEKSEIFDDQFSVERPDGSNFTLKIRSTKLEDSAMYFCASSSRDRGLGNEKLFFGSGTQLSVL.

The chain joins TRBV15 to TRBJ1-1; D is perhaps TRBD1 (5 bases). The germline V gene has CDR1 LNHNV and CDR2 YYDKDF (reference sequence). V was pared by 1 base and J by 4 bases, with 13 bases between. This CDR3 is 15 amino acids long. In nucleotides, the CDR3 is TGTGCCACCAGCAGAGTCCGAGTCGGGGGCACTGAAGCTTTCTTT. Translation gives CATSRVRVGGTEAFF.

V usage is TRBV11-2 and J usage is TRBJ1-4; TRBD1 might be the D (6 bases). V lost 1 base, J lost 3 bases, and 12 bases lay in between. The V gene's germline CDR1 is SGHAT and CDR2 FQNNGV. The CDR3 spans 16 residues. The CDR3: CASSLGGGRANEKLFF. The CDR3 DNA reads TGTGCCAGCAGCTTAGGGGGGGGCAGGGCTAATGAAAAACTGTTTTTT.

V usage is TRBV10-2 and J usage is TRBJ1-1; 11 positions match TRBD1. The CDR3 spans 14 residues. With 10 bases clipped from V and 5 bases from J, the junction kept 9 bases outside the gene matches. The V gene's germline CDR1 is WSHSY and CDR2 SAAADI. The CDR3 loop reads CATKGGQGGTEAFF. The CDR3 DNA reads TGCGCCACCAAAGGGGGACAGGGGGGGACTGAAGCTTTCTTT.

The CDR3 is CASSLGGESYEQYF. DNA for the CDR3: TGTGCCAGCAGCTTAGGGGGGGAGTCCTACGAGCAGTACTTC. The chain carries TRBV7-2 and TRBJ2-7, with a weak D call TRBD2 (6 bases). The CDR3 spans 14 residues. V shed 1 base and J shed 1 base, with 8 bases lying between them. Germline V CDR1 and CDR2: SGHTA, FQGNSA.

This clone was counted a single time. The CDR3 spells CASSVGTGQPQHF. The CDR3, as DNA: TGTGCCAGCAGCGTGGGCACAGGACAGCCCCAGCATTTT. The chain carries TRBV9 and TRBJ1-5; TRBD1 is a possible D gene (5 bases). The length of the CDR3 is 13 residues. Germline V CDR1 and CDR2: SGDLS, YYNGEE. The V end was cut by 2 bases, the J end by 7 bases, with 10 bases between.